What follows is one T cell receptor beta chain and its context. A much larger clonotype is one base distant, so this may be a read error. This CDR3 is missing its conserved last phenylalanine or tryptophan, likely due to a read error. Using its own MiXCR run on the PCR reads, TCRdb lists one record per CDR3 protein. The table lists some 89,000 distinct CDR3 sequences, 20% to 25% of them singletons. The sample originates from a study of molecular identifiers for immune sequencing clone quantification. CDR1 and CDR2 from the germline V gene are SGHTA and FQGNSA. The ends lost 1 base at V and 8 bases at J; junction bases unmatched: 2. The CDR3 is 15 residues long.

V gene TRBV7-2 combines with J gene TRBJ2-1; 13 positions match TRBD2. This clonotype was sampled from a human donor in good health. Some libraries in this study had Jurkat cell RNA spiked in. The sample was naive CD8+ T cells from blood, with Jurkat cell RNA spiked in. The subset denotes: FACS-sorted CD8+CD4-CCR7+CD45RA+ naive T cells. CDR3 in amino acids: CASSLGTSGSYEQFL. The CDR3 DNA follows: TGTGCCAGCAGCTTAGGGACTAGCGGGAGTTATGAGCAGTTCCTC.